The 13 T cell receptor beta chains below were found in one sample sequenced in a study of identifying expanded T cells in peripheral blood. Profiling relied on immunoSEQ multiplex PCR, and the TCRdb table lists in-frame clones only, not all of them. The sample lists some 65,000 clones; under 85% were seen once. Sequenced sample: blood. The source of these receptors is a person between 18 and 69 years old in good health.

This clone appeared a single time. The J gene is TRBJ2-6, the V gene TRBV7-9, with D perhaps TRBD1 (6 bases). Trimming removed 3 bases at V and 1 base at J, with 16 bases between. CDR3 length: 18 residues. CDR1 is SEHNR and CDR2 is FQNEAQ in the germline V gene (reference sequence). CDR3 coding DNA: TGTGCCAGCAGCTTCACAGGGATAGGTAGTTCTGGGGCCAACGTCCTGACTTTC. The encoded protein is CASSFTGIGSSGANVLTF.

V and J are TRBV2 and TRBJ1-1; 7 bases line up with TRBD1. Germline V gene lookup returns CDR1 SNHLY and CDR2 FYNNEI. CDR3 length equals 13 residues. The trim removed 6 bases at V and 0 bases at J, leaving 1 base unmatched. The CDR3 nucleotides read TGTGCCAGCAGGGGACAGTTGAACACTGAAGCTTTCTTT. Its protein is CASRGQLNTEAFF.

The V and J genes are TRBV4-3 and TRBJ1-1; D ambiguous. The CDR3 has 15 amino acids. The ends were cut back, 0 bases at V and 1 base at J, with 9 bases in the middle. Germline lookup yields CDR1 LGHNA and CDR2 YSLEER. For the CDR3, the DNA is TGCGCCAGCAGCCAAGAGTGGTTTCAGAACACTGAAGCTTTCTTT. Protein sequence: CASSQEWFQNTEAFF.

This chain links TRBV7-3 with TRBJ2-7; perhaps D is TRBD1 or TRBD2 (5 bases each). Trimming took 5 bases from V and 3 from J, leaving 8 bases between them. The germline V gene encodes CDR1 SGHTA and CDR2 FQGTGA. The CDR3 runs 12 residues. CDR3 nucleotides: TGTGCCAGCAGCGGGACGGACTACGAGCAGTACGTC. It specifies CASSGTDYEQYV.

This clone was observed a single time. V usage is TRBV6-5 and J usage is TRBJ2-2; D gene ambiguous. Germline lookup yields CDR1 MNHEY and CDR2 SVGAGI. With 6 bases removed from V and 6 bases from J, the gap between germline ends came to 14 bases. This CDR3 spans 14 amino acids. CDR3 loop: CASRGLGSAGELFF. The CDR3, as DNA: TGTGCCAGCAGGGGCCTAGGGTCCGCCGGGGAGCTGTTTTTT.

The CDR3 region is CASSLRTGGSPLHF. The CDR3 coding sequence is TGTGCCAGCAGCCTCCGGACAGGGGGTTCACCCCTCCACTTT. The chain has TRBV9 and TRBJ1-6; 10 positions match TRBD1. J was trimmed by 9 bases and V by 4 bases; bases with no gene match: 4. Germline CDR1 is SGDLS and CDR2 is YYNGEE. The CDR3 sequence is 14 residues long.

The rearrangement links TRBV16 to TRBJ2-1; D possibly corresponds to TRBD2 (5 bases). CDR3 length equals 14 residues. Trimming took 2 bases from V and 0 from J, leaving 5 bases between them. Germline V lookup: CDR1 KGHSY, CDR2 FQNENV. The CDR3 coding sequence is TGTGCCAGCAGCCAAGGGAGCTCCTACAATGAGCAGTTCTTC. The encoded protein is CASSQGSSYNEQFF.

This chain links TRBV19 with TRBJ1-5; 8 nucleotides agree with TRBD1. The V gene's germline CDR1 is LNHDA and CDR2 SQIVND (reference sequence). CDR3 length: 13 amino acids. Trimming removed 10 bases from V and 2 bases from J; junction bases left unmatched: 4. The CDR3 here is CATDRDGNQPQHF. DNA of the CDR3: TGTGCCACGGACAGGGATGGCAATCAGCCCCAGCATTTT.

The V gene is TRBV29-1, the J gene TRBJ1-1; D possibly corresponds to TRBD1 (6 bases). Germline V gene sequence: CDR1 SQVTM, CDR2 ANQGSEA. The V end was cut by 4 bases, the J end by 5 bases, with 11 bases between. The CDR3 is 12 residues long. The CDR3 here is CSVVPGATEAFF. In DNA, the CDR3 is TGCAGCGTTGTCCCAGGGGCAACTGAAGCTTTCTTT. The full variable domain, with the rest looked up from reference TRBV29-1 and TRBJ1-1, is SAVISQKPSRDICQRGTSLTIQCQVDSQVTMMFWYRQQPGQSLTLIATANQGSEATYESGFVIDKFPISRPNLTFSTLTVSNMSPEDSSIYLCSVVPGATEAFFGQGTRLTVV.

This clone has only a few counts. This sequence joins TRBV30 and TRBJ1-4; D might be TRBD1 (5 bases). The V gene lost 7 bases and the J gene lost 10 bases, with 22 bases spanning the gap. This CDR3 region has 14 residues. CDR1 is GTSNPN and CDR2 is SVGIG in the germline V gene (reference sequence). As DNA, the CDR3 is TGTGCCTTGGAGGGCATCGACCTGAGGGGAAAACTGTTTTTT. Protein: CALEGIDLRGKLFF.

This clone was picked up a small number of times. V is TRBV6-1 and J is TRBJ1-5, with D maybe TRBD1 (5 bases). Germline loops: CDR1 MNHNS, CDR2 SASEGT. This CDR3 has 11 residues. V dropped 10 bases and J dropped 12 bases, with 16 bases sitting between them. CDR3 nucleotides: TGTGCCACCAAAAAGGGACCTAACCAGCATTTT. Amino acid sequence: CATKKGPNQHF.

The chain links TRBV6-5 to TRBJ2-5; 8 bases align to TRBD2. Per the germline V gene, CDR1 is MNHEY and CDR2 is SVGAGI. The junction had 7 bases not matched to a gene; V was cut back by 4 bases and J by 9 bases. The CDR3 is 13 amino acids. CDR3 protein: CASSSSRLAPQYF. CDR3 DNA: TGTGCCAGCAGTTCCTCGAGACTAGCGCCCCAGTACTTC.

The V gene is TRBV6-5, the J gene TRBJ1-4; 7 nucleotides line up with TRBD1. The CDR3 has 12 residues. Germline V gene data show CDR1 as MNHEY and CDR2 as SVGAGI. V shed 6 bases, J shed 10 bases, and the junction held 5 bases outside the gene matches. CDR3 residues: CASRDTGAKLFF. In nucleotides, the CDR3 is TGTGCCAGCAGGGACACAGGGGCAAAACTGTTTTTT.